These 25 T cell receptor beta chains were all obtained from the same sample, sequenced in a study of cytomegalovirus exposure and HLA in healthy donors. The PCR ran on 60 Vbeta and 13 Jbeta primers. TCRdb keeps only in-frame clones here, not all; method: immunoSEQ multiplex PCR. The data show 98,000 or so clones, around 77% seen once. Sequencing was done on a sample of PBMCs. The receptors were sampled from a female donor in good health and CMV-seronegative.

This clone was seen a single time. This rearrangement joins TRBV7-8 to TRBJ2-3; TRBD2 agrees at 15 bases. J lost 2 bases, V lost 6 bases, and 9 bases had no gene match. The germline gives CDR1 SGHVS, CDR2 FQNEAQ. The CDR3 consists of 18 residues. CDR3 sequence reads: CASSSTGTSGGYTDTQYF. In nucleotides, the CDR3 is TGTGCCAGCAGTTCCACGGGGACTAGCGGGGGGTACACAGATACGCAGTATTTT.

This clone was seen only once. The rearrangement links TRBV6-1 to TRBJ1-2, with TRBD1 as a possible D gene (6 bases). The CDR3 consists of 13 residues. V lost 8 bases and J lost 4, with 14 bases in between. Germline V CDR1 and CDR2: MNHNS, SASEGT. CDR3 amino acids: CASRRTDLYGYTF. DNA of the CDR3: TGTGCCAGCCGACGGACAGACCTCTATGGCTACACCTTC.

This clone appeared a single time. This chain uses TRBV7-2 with TRBJ1-2; D not resolved. The CDR3 length is 15 residues. V lost 2 bases and J lost 1, with 11 bases in between. Germline V CDR1 and CDR2: SGHTA, FQGNSA. The CDR3 region is CASSLKTGLNYGYTF. DNA for the CDR3: TGTGCCAGCAGCTTAAAAACCGGACTTAACTATGGCTACACCTTC.

The V gene is TRBV5-1, the J gene TRBJ2-7; D is perhaps TRBD1 (5 bases). This CDR3 region has 16 residues. In germline, CDR1 is SGHRS, CDR2 YFSETQ. The V gene lost 3 bases and the J gene lost 2 bases, with 18 bases spanning the gap. CDR3 in amino acids: CASSYATESPTYEQYF. The CDR3 DNA reads TGCGCCAGCAGCTATGCGACAGAATCCCCAACCTACGAGCAGTACTTC.

The chain couples TRBV5-4 to TRBJ2-3; D not certain. CDR3 length: 12 amino acids. Per germline, CDR1 SGHNT and CDR2 YYREEE (reference sequence). V was clipped by 1 base and J by 7 bases, with 7 bases between them. The CDR3 reads CASSLLRNTQYF. The CDR3 DNA reads as TGTGCCAGCAGCTTGTTGCGAAATACGCAGTATTTT.

The V and J genes are TRBV6-1 and TRBJ2-6; no firm D call. In germline, CDR1 is MNHNS, CDR2 SASEGT. The CDR3 length is 15 residues. V was pared by 3 bases and J by 0 bases, with 6 bases between. CDR3 DNA: TGTGCCAGCAGTGAGCGGCGCTCTGGGGCCAACGTCCTGACTTTC. Translation gives CASSERRSGANVLTF.

V and J are TRBV6-1 and TRBJ2-5; tentatively, D is TRBD2 (7 bases). V was pared by 2 bases and J by 4 bases, with 17 bases between. Per germline, CDR1 MNHNS and CDR2 SASEGT. CDR3 length: 16 amino acids. CDR3 DNA: TGTGCCAGCAGTGAAATCCGCGGGGGCAGGCGAGAGACCCAGTACTTC. It is translated as CASSEIRGGRRETQYF.

V gene TRBV4-1 combines with J gene TRBJ2-2, with 7 bases that match TRBD1. This CDR3 is 15 amino acids long. With 6 bases clipped from V and 4 bases from J, the junction kept 8 bases outside the gene matches. Germline V gives CDR1 MGHRA, CDR2 YSYEKL. The CDR3, as DNA: TGCGCCAGCAGAAAGACCGGGACAGTCACCGGGGAGCTGTTTTTT. This sequence encodes CASRKTGTVTGELFF.

This clone was seen a single time. This rearrangement joins TRBV28 to TRBJ1-2; tentative D call: TRBD1 (5 bases). Germline lookup yields CDR1 MDHEN and CDR2 SYDVKM. CDR3 length equals 13 residues. V gave up 6 bases and J gave up 8 bases, with 16 bases separating them. The CDR3 loop is CASRGGGGRGYTF. The CDR3 region has the DNA TGTGCCAGCAGGGGGGGAGGAGGACGGGGCTACACCTTC.

This chain links TRBV28 with TRBJ2-6, with unresolved D. V lost 4 bases, J lost 0 bases, and 10 bases lay in between. The germline CDR1 and CDR2 sequences are MDHEN and SYDVKM. The CDR3 runs 16 residues. CDR3 nucleotides: TGTGCCAGCAGTTCCCCCCCAGTCTCTGGGGCCAACGTCCTGACTTTC. Protein product: CASSSPPVSGANVLTF.

This clone was seen more than once but under ten times. CDR3: CASSLVSGRDTDTQYF. CDR3 DNA sequence: TGCGCCAGCAGCTTGGTTAGCGGGAGGGACACAGATACGCAGTATTTT. The chain employs TRBV5-1 and TRBJ2-3; 11 bases fit TRBD2. V trimming: 0 bases; J trimming: 2 bases; junction bases outside the gene matches: 2. The CDR3 sequence is 16 residues long. In germline, CDR1 is SGHRS, CDR2 YFSETQ.

The V gene is TRBV28, the J gene TRBJ2-7; 9 positions match TRBD2. The V gene end was trimmed by 4 bases and the J gene end by 2 bases; junction bases not matched to a gene: 9. Germline V gives CDR1 MDHEN, CDR2 SYDVKM. CDR3 length equals 16 residues. This chain's CDR3 is CASSSGGASGAYEQYF. CDR3 nucleotide sequence: TGTGCCAGCAGTTCCGGGGGGGCTAGCGGGGCCTACGAGCAGTACTTC.

This chain links TRBV9 with TRBJ2-5, with 7 nucleotides matching TRBD1. V lost 0 bases and J lost 4; bases outside the gene matches: 3. The CDR3 loop spans 14 amino acids. Germline V gives CDR1 SGDLS, CDR2 YYNGEE. CDR3 sequence reads: CASSVETGAETQYF. For the CDR3, the DNA is TGTGCCAGCAGCGTAGAAACAGGGGCAGAGACCCAGTACTTC.

The chain joins TRBV7-3 to TRBJ1-1; 7 nucleotides match TRBD1. Trimming removed 4 bases from V and 4 bases from J; junction bases left unmatched: 12. Germline V gene sequence: CDR1 SGHTA, CDR2 FQGTGA. The CDR3 is 16 amino acids. This CDR3 is CASSYDNLGGGTEAFF. In DNA, the CDR3 is TGTGCCAGCAGCTACGATAACTTAGGGGGCGGCACTGAAGCTTTCTTT. The full variable domain, in which reference TRBV7-3 and TRBJ1-1 provide the parts outside the CDR3, is GAGVSQTPSNKVTEKGKYVELRCDPISGHTALYWYRQSLGQGPEFLIYFQGTGAADDSGLPNDRFFAVRPEGSVSTLKIQRTERGDSAVYLCASSYDNLGGGTEAFFGQGTRLTVV.

Note on this clone: At one end the junction does not follow the germline gene, possibly because of a read error. The V gene is TRBV7-9, the J gene TRBJ2-1; no clear D. Germline values: CDR1 SEHNR, CDR2 FQNEAQ (reference sequence). This CDR3 spans 14 amino acids. The CDR3 nucleotides read TGTTCCAGCAGCTTAGTGCTCGGTTACAATGAGCAGTTCTTC. Its protein is CSSSLVLGYNEQFF.

The CDR3 reads CASSPSILAGGADTQYF. The CDR3, as DNA: TGTGCCAGCTCACCATCCATTCTAGCGGGAGGAGCAGATACGCAGTATTTT. The chain links TRBV18 to TRBJ2-3; 11 bases agree with TRBD2. The CDR3 contains 17 residues. With V trimmed by 2 bases and J by 4 bases, 8 bases remained unmatched. Germline values: CDR1 KGHSH, CDR2 LQKENI.

This chain uses TRBV5-1 with TRBJ1-1; 7 nucleotides line up with TRBD1. V lost 3 bases to trimming and J lost 4 bases; unmatched junction nucleotides: 6. Germline V CDR1 and CDR2: SGHRS, YFSETQ. The CDR3 is 14 amino acids. CDR3 sequence: CASSSEGAGTEAFF. The DNA for the CDR3 is TGCGCCAGCAGCTCGGAGGGGGCAGGCACTGAAGCTTTCTTT.

The V gene is TRBV6-5, the J gene TRBJ1-3; D is ambiguous. Trimming removed 2 bases at V and 0 bases at J, with 8 bases between. Germline V gene lookup returns CDR1 MNHEY and CDR2 SVGAGI. There are 15 residues in the CDR3. CDR3 in DNA: TGTGCCAGCAGTTACGGCCCGAACTCTGGAAACACCATATATTTT. Translation: CASSYGPNSGNTIYF.

V and J are TRBV10-1 and TRBJ2-5, with D perhaps TRBD2 (6 bases). The CDR3 is made up of 14 amino acids. V lost 2 bases, J lost 5 bases, and 12 bases lay in between. CDR1 is WNHNN, CDR2 SYGVQD, per germline (reference sequence). Here the CDR3 DNA reads TGCGCCAGCAGTGAGGGAGGGGCTGGGGAGACCCAGTACTTC. Translating it yields CASSEGGAGETQYF.

V gene TRBV19 combines with J gene TRBJ2-6, with D possibly matching TRBD2 (6 bases). This CDR3 region has 17 residues. Per germline, CDR1 LNHDA and CDR2 SQIVND (reference sequence). Trimming took off 2 bases at V and 0 bases at J, with 11 bases between the two ends. The CDR3 is CASSIRAGSSGANVLTF. The CDR3 DNA reads TGTGCCAGTAGTATAAGGGCGGGAAGCTCTGGGGCCAACGTCCTGACTTTC.

Comments on this clone: The sample contains more than one DNA sequence encoding this CDR3. J is TRBJ2-1 and V is TRBV30, with a tentative D call TRBD1 (5 bases). V was trimmed by 1 base and J by 0 bases, leaving 7 bases between them. CDR1 and CDR2 from the germline V gene are GTSNPN and SVGIG (reference sequence). CDR3 length equals 14 residues. DNA for the CDR3: TGTGCCTGGAGTGGACAGATCTCCTACAATGAGCAGTTCTTC. Translating it yields CAWSGQISYNEQFF.

The rearrangement links TRBV25-1 to TRBJ1-2, with D unresolved. The CDR3 is made up of 13 amino acids. Germline assignment: CDR1 MGHDK and CDR2 SYGVNS. Trimming shortened V by 2 bases and J by 2 bases, and 6 bases separated the two germline ends. The chain's CDR3 is CASSEPGNYGYTF. The DNA of the CDR3 is TGTGCCAGCAGTGAACCGGGAAACTATGGCTACACCTTC.

The chain uses TRBV19 and TRBJ2-1; 8 nucleotides match TRBD1. From germline, CDR1 is LNHDA and CDR2 SQIVND (reference sequence). J lost 6 bases, V lost 5 bases, and 18 bases had no gene match. The length of the CDR3 is 18 residues. The CDR3 DNA sequence: TGTGCCAGTAGTTTACGCCGGGACAGGTGGGGACGGGTCAATGAGCAGTTCTTC. Translating it yields CASSLRRDRWGRVNEQFF. The variable domain in full, with the rest retrieved from reference TRBV19 and TRBJ2-1, is DGGITQSPKYLFRKEGQNVTLSCEQNLNHDAMYWYRQDPGQGLRLIYYSQIVNDFQKGDIAEGYSVSREKKESFPLTVTSAQKNPTAFYLCASSLRRDRWGRVNEQFFGPGTRLTVL.

V and J are TRBV13 and TRBJ2-3, with 7 positions matching TRBD2. The CDR3 extends over 16 amino acids. The germline V gene encodes CDR1 PRHDT and CDR2 FYEKMQ (reference sequence). The J segment lost 0 bases and the V segment lost 4 bases, leaving 7 bases of the junction unmatched. The DNA of the CDR3 is TGTGCCAGCAGCTGGAAGCGGGGCCTCAGCACAGATACGCAGTATTTT. It yields the protein CASSWKRGLSTDTQYF.

The V and J genes are TRBV9 and TRBJ2-7; D is unclear. The ends were cut back, 0 bases at V and 3 bases at J, with 10 bases in the middle. This CDR3 region has 14 residues. The germline gives CDR1 SGDLS, CDR2 YYNGEE. CDR3 loop: CASSVVPSSYEQYF. CDR3 sequence (DNA): TGTGCCAGCAGCGTAGTACCTTCGAGCTACGAGCAGTACTTC.